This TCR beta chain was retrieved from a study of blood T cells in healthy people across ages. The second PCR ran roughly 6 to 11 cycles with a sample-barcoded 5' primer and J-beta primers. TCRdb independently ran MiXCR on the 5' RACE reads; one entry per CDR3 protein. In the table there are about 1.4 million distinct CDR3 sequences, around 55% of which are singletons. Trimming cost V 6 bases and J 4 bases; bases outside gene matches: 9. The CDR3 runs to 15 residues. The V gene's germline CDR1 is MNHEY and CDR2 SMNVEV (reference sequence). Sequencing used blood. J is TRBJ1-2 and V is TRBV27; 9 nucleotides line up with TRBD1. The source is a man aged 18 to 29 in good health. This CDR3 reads CASSRKGDRVYGYTF. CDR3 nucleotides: TGTGCCAGCAGCCGAAAGGGGGACAGGGTCTATGGCTACACCTTC.